This T cell receptor (beta chain) comes out of a study of technical replicates of blood from several donors. Sequenced by immunoSEQ multiplex PCR; TCRdb stores in-frame clones only, minus some. Of around 67,000 clones listed, about 86% are singletons. This CDR3 has 14 amino acids. From germline, CDR1 is MNHNY and CDR2 SVGAGI (reference sequence). Trimming stripped 1 base from V and 5 bases from J, with 9 bases between. The TCR comes from a human donor in good health. Some clones in this sample may be carry-over from other donors' samples. This chain connects TRBV6-6 to TRBJ2-1; a possible D gene is TRBD1 (6 bases). The specimen sequenced was PBMCs. CDR3 region: CASSYFGQNNEQFF. The CDR3 DNA reads as TGTGCCAGCAGTTACTTCGGACAGAACAATGAGCAGTTCTTC.